The 8 T cell receptor beta chains in this list originate from one sample, sequenced in a study of blood T cell repertoires in COVID-19. The assay was immunoSEQ multiplex PCR, and TCRdb's table has in-frame clones only and misses some. Of 250,000 to 300,000 clones detected, roughly 90% appear once; the ten largest clones hold about 11%. Sequencing was carried out using peripheral blood. These receptors originate from a woman aged 30 to 39 with COVID-19, enrolled during active disease.

The rearrangement links TRBV28 to TRBJ1-2, with D maybe TRBD1 (6 bases). From germline, CDR1 is MDHEN and CDR2 SYDVKM. The V gene lost 2 bases and the J gene lost 4 bases, with 17 bases spanning the gap. This CDR3 has 16 residues. The DNA for the CDR3 is TGTGCCAGCAGTTTAGATCCGGGGACACTCCTCTATGGCTACACCTTC. It encodes CASSLDPGTLLYGYTF.

This chain joins TRBV27 and TRBJ1-2; D unresolved. Trimming removed 6 bases from V and 1 base from J, with 12 bases in between. CDR3 length equals 14 residues. The germline V gene encodes CDR1 MNHEY and CDR2 SMNVEV (reference sequence). The CDR3 loop reads CASRDRRSNYGYTF. The CDR3 DNA reads as TGTGCCAGCAGAGACCGACGGAGTAACTATGGCTACACCTTC.

V gene TRBV14 combines with J gene TRBJ2-3; 7 bases are a match to TRBD1. After removal of 5 bases from V and 1 base from J, the junction contained 12 bases not matched to a gene. The CDR3 is 17 residues long. Germline assignment: CDR1 SGHDN and CDR2 FVKESK. The CDR3 spells CASSYFRGGGGTDTQYF. The CDR3 DNA is TGTGCCAGCAGCTATTTCAGAGGGGGCGGCGGCACAGATACGCAGTATTTT.

This chain links TRBV3-1 (or the pseudogene TRBV3-2) with TRBJ1-2, with TRBD1 identical over 10 bases. In germline, CDR1 is LGHDT, CDR2 YNNKEL (reference sequence). J was trimmed by 2 bases and V by 1 base; bases with no gene match: 1. This CDR3 has 15 residues. In DNA, the CDR3 is TGTGCCAGCAGCCAAGCGGACAGGGGGAACTATGGCTACACCTTC. Protein sequence: CASSQADRGNYGYTF.

The V call is TRBV28, the J call TRBJ1-5; 7 nucleotides agree with TRBD1. This CDR3 contains 14 residues. The germline gives CDR1 MDHEN, CDR2 SYDVKM. The V gene end was trimmed by 6 bases and the J gene end by 3 bases; junction bases not matched to a gene: 5. The CDR3 loop reads CASSSTGPNQPQHF. The CDR3 DNA sequence: TGTGCCAGCAGCTCGACAGGGCCCAATCAGCCCCAGCATTTT.

The chain joins TRBV19 to TRBJ2-6, with no clear D. CDR1 and CDR2 from the germline V gene are LNHDA and SQIVND (reference sequence). V was shortened by 6 bases and J by 2 bases, with 8 bases between the two germline ends. This CDR3 comprises 14 residues. CDR3 nucleotide sequence: TGTGCCAGTAGGCCAGGTGCTGGGGCCAACGTCCTGACTTTC. Translating it yields CASRPGAGANVLTF.

A single count supports this clone. The J gene is TRBJ1-5, the V gene TRBV19; D ambiguous. Germline V lookup: CDR1 LNHDA, CDR2 SQIVND (reference sequence). The V gene lost 8 bases and the J gene lost 7 bases, with 18 bases spanning the gap. This CDR3 is 14 amino acids long. CDR3 nucleotides: TGTGCCAGTCGAAAGGAGGCGGGAATCCAGCCCCAGCATTTT. As protein: CASRKEAGIQPQHF.

The chain carries TRBV2 and TRBJ2-5; possibly TRBD2 for D (5 bases). Germline assignment: CDR1 SNHLY and CDR2 FYNNEI. V lost 11 bases and J lost 7, with 17 bases in between. The CDR3 spans 12 residues. DNA of the CDR3: TGTGCCGGAGGACTGGAAATGCGGACCCAGTACTTC. The encoded protein is CAGGLEMRTQYF.